A single sample is the source of the 25 T cell receptor beta chains below, sequenced in a study of blood T cell repertoires in COVID-19 (dated by TCRdb to 2020 to 2022). Library creation used the immunoSEQ multiplex PCR assay. Sourced from immuneACCESS, this table was stored by TCRdb with only in-frame sequences that have V and J called. A share of the clones is absent; for the studies checked, an unresolved V gene accounts for under half, and the remainder has no known explanation. For this sample the table gives some 390,000 clones, of which about 87% were detected only once. 2.3% of the sample is taken by the ten largest. The sequencing input was peripheral blood. The receptors derive from a woman in her fifties or sixties with COVID-19, enrolled during active disease.

V is TRBV7-9 and J is TRBJ2-1, with D perhaps TRBD1 (5 bases). CDR3 length: 13 residues. Germline V gene data show CDR1 as SEHNR and CDR2 as FQNEAQ (reference sequence). Trimming removed 8 bases from V and 4 bases from J, with 12 bases in between. The CDR3 spells CASSLTAYNEQFF. The CDR3 bases are TGTGCCAGCTCACTGACAGCGTACAATGAGCAGTTCTTC.

J is TRBJ1-2 and V is TRBV7-8, with no clear D. The CDR3 loop spans 14 amino acids. V was trimmed by 2 bases and J by 4 bases, leaving 11 bases between them. CDR1 is SGHVS, CDR2 FQNEAQ, per germline. The CDR3 is CASSLPPGGYGYTF. CDR3 coding DNA: TGTGCCAGCAGCTTACCCCCCGGCGGCTATGGCTACACCTTC. Full variable domain (remainder filled in from reference TRBV7-8 and TRBJ1-2): GAGVSQSPRYKVAKRGQDVALRCDPISGHVSLFWYQQALGQGPEFLTYFQNEAQLDKSGLPSDRFFAERPEGSVSTLKIQRTQQEDSAVYLCASSLPPGGYGYTFGSGTRLTVV.

This chain connects TRBV6-6 to TRBJ1-2; D unresolved. Germline V gene lookup returns CDR1 MNHNY and CDR2 SVGAGI (reference sequence). The V end lost 5 bases, the J end lost 4 bases, and 11 bases lay between the germline ends. The CDR3 runs to 13 residues. The CDR3, as DNA: TGTGCCAGCAGTCTCCGGTCCTCCTATGGCTACACCTTC. Translation gives CASSLRSSYGYTF.

This clone was counted once. This sequence joins TRBV2 and TRBJ2-2, with TRBD2 matching over 9 bases. Germline V gives CDR1 SNHLY, CDR2 FYNNEI. The CDR3 consists of 15 residues. The junction had 7 bases not matched to a gene; V was cut back by 6 bases and J by 5 bases. The CDR3 nucleotides are TGTGCCAGCAGGAAGGGCGGGGGGGCGACCGGGGAGCTGTTTTTT. Protein: CASRKGGGATGELFF.

The V gene is TRBV18, the J gene TRBJ2-3, with 10 positions matching TRBD2. Germline CDR1 and CDR2: KGHSH and LQKENI. The length of the CDR3 is 15 residues. The ends lost 6 bases at V and 4 bases at J; junction bases unmatched: 7. Here the CDR3 DNA reads TGTGCCAGCTCGCCGGGACTAGCGATAGCAGATACGCAGTATTTT. The encoded protein is CASSPGLAIADTQYF.

V and J are TRBV7-2 and TRBJ1-2, with D unresolved. This CDR3 region has 14 residues. The V end lost 1 base, the J end lost 2 bases, and 8 bases lay between the germline ends. Germline V CDR1 and CDR2: SGHTA, FQGNSA. The CDR3 DNA is TGTGCCAGCAGCTTAGATGGCGGAAACTATGGCTACACCTTC. This codes for CASSLDGGNYGYTF.

V usage is TRBV4-1 and J usage is TRBJ2-7, with D possibly TRBD2 on 6 matching bases. The CDR3 runs 15 residues. Between the trimmed V and J ends, which lost 5 bases and 0 bases, there was a span of 14 bases. Looked up from germline, CDR1 is MGHRA and CDR2 is YSYEKL. The CDR3 sequence: CASSFRTTLSYEQYF. The DNA of the CDR3 is TGCGCCAGCAGCTTCCGGACTACTCTCTCCTACGAGCAGTACTTC.

The rearrangement joins TRBV10-3 to TRBJ2-7; 8 bases line up with TRBD1. Trimming cost V 7 bases and J 2 bases; bases outside gene matches: 7. The germline gives CDR1 ENHRY, CDR2 SYGVKD. The CDR3 is 14 residues long. In DNA, the CDR3 is TGTGCCATCAAAAGTGGACAGGGTCCCTACGAGCAGTACTTC. The encoded protein is CAIKSGQGPYEQYF.

The chain employs TRBV29-1 and TRBJ1-2; possible D gene TRBD1, 5 bases. V was trimmed by 7 bases and J by 0 bases, leaving 24 bases between them. Germline V gives CDR1 SQVTM, CDR2 ANQGSEA. The CDR3 is 17 residues long. DNA of the CDR3: TGCAGCGCAAAGGGGACTCCTTGGGGTACAACTAACTATGGCTACACCTTC. Its translation is CSAKGTPWGTTNYGYTF. Drawing the rest from reference TRBV29-1 and TRBJ1-2, the complete variable domain is SAVISQKPSRDICQRGTSLTIQCQVDSQVTMMFWYRQQPGQSLTLIATANQGSEATYESGFVIDKFPISRPNLTFSTLTVSNMSPEDSSIYLCSAKGTPWGTTNYGYTFGSGTRLTVV.

V usage is TRBV5-5 and J usage is TRBJ2-2, with a weak D call TRBD2 (5 bases). Germline CDR1 reads SGHKS; CDR2 reads YYEKEE (reference sequence). The ends were cut back, 0 bases at V and 5 bases at J, with 11 bases in the middle. CDR3 length: 15 amino acids. CDR3 nucleotide sequence: TGTGCCAGCAGCTTGGTATTGGGGAGAACCGGGGAGCTGTTTTTT. It codes for CASSLVLGRTGELFF.

The chain has TRBV5-4 and TRBJ2-5, with a tentative D call TRBD2 (6 bases). CDR1 and CDR2 from the germline V gene are SGHNT and YYREEE (reference sequence). The CDR3 extends over 14 amino acids. V was clipped by 2 bases and J by 5 bases, with 13 bases between them. CDR3 sequence (DNA): TGTGCCAGCAGCTTCAGCCTAGCGCCCGAGACCCAGTACTTC. It yields the protein CASSFSLAPETQYF. Full variable domain (rest looked up from reference TRBV5-4 and TRBJ2-5): ETGVTQSPTHLIKTRGQQVTLRCSSQSGHNTVSWYQQALGQGPQFIFQYYREEENGRGNFPPRFSGLQFPNYSSELNVNALELDDSALYLCASSFSLAPETQYFGPGTRLLVL.

The chain has TRBV6-5 and TRBJ1-6; possibly TRBD1 for D (5 bases). Trimming pared 7 bases from V and 9 bases from J, leaving 10 bases between. In germline, CDR1 is MNHEY, CDR2 SVGAGI. The CDR3 is 12 residues long. The CDR3 spells CASIGEVSPLHF. DNA for the CDR3: TGTGCCAGCATAGGGGAGGTTTCACCCCTCCACTTT.

Comment on this clone: This CDR3 is also generated by other DNA sequences in the sample. The chain combines TRBV6-5 with TRBJ1-2; perhaps TRBD1 as D (5 bases). V was shortened by 2 bases and J by 2 bases, with 6 bases between the two germline ends. The CDR3 extends over 13 amino acids. Germline V gene lookup returns CDR1 MNHEY and CDR2 SVGAGI. The CDR3 protein is CASSYDRNYGYTF. Written as DNA, the CDR3 is TGTGCCAGCAGTTACGACAGAAACTATGGCTACACCTTC.

The chain employs TRBV7-6 and TRBJ2-5; TRBD2 is a possible D gene (6 bases). The CDR3 is made up of 15 amino acids. Trimming cost V 1 base and J 5 bases, with 14 bases left between them. CDR1 is SGHVS and CDR2 is FNYEAQ in the germline V gene. CDR3 amino acids: CASSLVGRGRETQYF. Written as DNA, the CDR3 is TGTGCCAGCAGCTTAGTTGGGCGGGGTAGGGAGACCCAGTACTTC. The full variable domain, in which reference TRBV7-6 and TRBJ2-5 provide the parts outside the CDR3, is GAGVSQSPRYKVTKRGQDVALRCDPISGHVSLYWYRQALGQGPEFLTYFNYEAQQDKSGLPNDRFSAERPEGSISTLTIQRTEQRDSAMYRCASSLVGRGRETQYFGPGTRLLVL.

The chain couples TRBV5-1 to TRBJ2-1; a possible D gene is TRBD1 (6 bases). There are 14 residues in the CDR3. Trimming took 4 bases from V and 7 from J, leaving 15 bases between them. Germline lookup yields CDR1 SGHRS and CDR2 YFSETQ. The CDR3 bases are TGCGCCAGCAGCGTACAGGGAGAAATGAATGAGCAGTTCTTC. Its translation: CASSVQGEMNEQFF.

The V gene is TRBV15, the J gene TRBJ1-2; maybe TRBD1 (6 bases). The CDR3 is made up of 14 amino acids. The V end lost 5 bases, the J end lost 4 bases, and 14 bases lay between the germline ends. Looked up from germline, CDR1 is LNHNV and CDR2 is YYDKDF (reference sequence). CDR3: CATSSGQFSYGYTF. CDR3 in DNA: TGTGCCACCAGCTCAGGACAGTTTTCCTATGGCTACACCTTC.

The chain links TRBV7-3 to TRBJ2-4; TRBD2 is a possible D gene (6 bases). The V end was cut by 4 bases, the J end by 1 base, with 20 bases between. Germline V gene data show CDR1 as SGHTA and CDR2 as FQGTGA. The CDR3 sequence is 18 residues long. The CDR3 reads CASSSQISGTVAKNIQYF. The CDR3 region has the DNA TGTGCCAGCAGCTCCCAGATTTCCGGGACTGTGGCCAAAAACATTCAGTACTTC.

The genes are TRBV19 and TRBJ1-5; D ambiguous. Per germline, CDR1 LNHDA and CDR2 SQIVND (reference sequence). Trimming stripped 7 bases from V and 7 bases from J, with 17 bases between. This CDR3 contains 14 residues. The CDR3 here is CASTPLRFGQPQHF. DNA for the CDR3: TGTGCCAGTACCCCTCTTAGGTTCGGGCAGCCCCAGCATTTT.

V and J are TRBV9 and TRBJ2-7, with 10 bases matching TRBD2. V lost 1 base and J lost 5; bases outside the gene matches: 9. The CDR3 is 16 amino acids. CDR1 and CDR2 (germline): SGDLS, YYNGEE. The CDR3 region is CASSVRSSGGRDEQYF. Here the CDR3 DNA reads TGTGCCAGCAGCGTACGGTCTAGCGGGGGTAGGGACGAGCAGTACTTC.

The J gene is TRBJ2-3, the V gene TRBV18; no clear D gene. There are 16 residues in the CDR3. The germline V gene encodes CDR1 KGHSH and CDR2 LQKENI. V was pared by 0 bases and J by 1 base, with 11 bases between. CDR3 residues: CASSPPNSQGTDTQYF. In DNA form, the CDR3 reads TGTGCCAGCTCACCACCGAACTCCCAGGGCACAGATACGCAGTATTTT.

The chain employs TRBV9 and TRBJ1-6, with D unresolved. Per germline, CDR1 SGDLS and CDR2 YYNGEE. CDR3 length: 14 amino acids. V lost 1 base to trimming and J lost 9 bases, with 11 bases between them. The CDR3 is CASSVLGESSPLHF. CDR3 DNA sequence: TGTGCCAGCAGCGTACTCGGAGAGAGTTCACCCCTCCACTTT.

V gene TRBV6-6 combines with J gene TRBJ2-3, with 7 nucleotides matching TRBD2. The junction had 17 bases not matched to a gene; V was cut back by 5 bases and J by 6 bases. CDR1 is MNHNY, CDR2 SVGAGI, per germline (reference sequence). CDR3 length equals 17 residues. The CDR3 loop reads CASSPSLGSGFGDTQYF. The CDR3, as DNA: TGTGCCAGCAGTCCTTCGCTGGGTAGCGGGTTCGGTGATACGCAGTATTTT.

J is TRBJ1-1 and V is TRBV27, with D maybe TRBD1 (5 bases). CDR1 is MNHEY, CDR2 SMNVEV, per germline (reference sequence). V lost 3 bases and J lost 4, with 18 bases in between. The CDR3 is 16 amino acids. Here the CDR3 reads CASSFPLHGGGTEAFF. The CDR3 DNA reads as TGTGCCAGCAGTTTCCCCTTGCATGGGGGGGGCACTGAAGCTTTCTTT.

The gene calls are TRBV28 and TRBJ2-7, with D tentatively TRBD2 (5 bases). The CDR3 extends over 16 amino acids. The ends were cut back, 7 bases at V and 0 bases at J, with 19 bases in the middle. Germline values: CDR1 MDHEN, CDR2 SYDVKM. DNA of the CDR3: TGTGCCAGCACCCTGGGTGCGGGCGGCCCCTCCTACGAGCAGTACTTC. It encodes CASTLGAGGPSYEQYF.

The genes are TRBV12-3 or TRBV12-4 and TRBJ2-3; D possibly corresponds to TRBD2 (5 bases). The CDR3 spans 13 residues. V dropped 5 bases and J dropped 6 bases, with 12 bases sitting between them. The CDR3 sequence: CASSIVTGDTQYF. CDR3 coding DNA: TGTGCCAGCAGTATCGTGACGGGGGATACGCAGTATTTT.